The text below deals with one T cell receptor (beta chain). What it binds is not known. These data are taken from a study of T cell repertoires in cytomegalovirus infection. A single record per CDR3 protein comes from TCRdb applying MiXCR to the reads. Among hundreds of thousands of distinct CDR3 sequences listed, 42% were seen once. CDR1 is SGHVS and CDR2 is FQNEAQ in the germline V gene. The CDR3 contains 13 residues. V lost 1 base and J 6 bases, leaving 10 bases between the germline ends. The TCR sequence derives from a human donor in good health (CMV status not recorded). Some clones in this sample may be carry-over from other donors' samples. This rearrangement joins TRBV7-8 to TRBJ2-7, with D unresolved. The specimen was cultured PBMCs, collected from culture after CMV antigen stimulation. The CDR3 spells CASSLGPPLEQYF. DNA of the CDR3: TGTGCCAGCAGCTTAGGGCCCCCCCTCGAGCAGTACTTC.